A selection of T cell receptor beta chains follows, all from one sample in a study of CD8 T cells in ankylosing spondylitis. Via MiXCR, TCRdb re-called the 5' RACE reads, giving one row per CDR3 protein. This sample carries about 540,000 distinct CDR3 sequences, about 13% of them seen once, and the ten largest clones take 6.5% to 7%. The material sequenced was blood, either unsorted or a sorted T cell fraction (not recorded which). The receptors stem from a male donor with ankylosing spondylitis. Both conserved end residues are part of each CDR3. D genes are given only for firm matches. Clone size is shown for a subset of rows, as once, few, many or a class of expanded clone.

TRBJ1-2 | . | few | TRBV29-1 | CSVANEFVSGGVGGYTF | TGCAGCGTTGCTAATGAGTTCGTCTCAGGTGGGGTCGGTGGCTACACCTTC
TRBJ1-1 | . | many | TRBV20-1 | CSASSQGMSTEAFF | TGCAGTGCTTCCTCCCAGGGAATGAGCACTGAAGCTTTCTTT
TRBJ1-1 | . | many | TRBV7-9 | CASSLWGRETEAFF | TGTGCCAGCAGCTTATGGGGGCGGGAAACTGAAGCTTTCTTT
TRBJ2-7 | . | . | TRBV10-3 | CAISRGEGEQYF | TGTGCCATCTCAAGGGGCGAGGGGGAGCAGTACTTC
TRBJ2-1 | TRBD2 | . | TRBV7-2 | CASSPRWEGSSYNEQFF | TGTGCCAGCAGTCCAAGGTGGGAGGGCAGCTCCTACAATGAGCAGTTCTTC
TRBJ1-2 | TRBD1 | many | TRBV12-3/TRBV12-4 | CASSRDRANYGYTF | TGTGCCAGCAGCAGGGACAGGGCTAACTATGGCTACACCTTC
TRBJ2-5 | TRBD2 | many | TRBV7-2 | CASSLAGGGETQYF | TGTGCCAGCAGTCTAGCGGGTGGGGGAGAGACCCAGTACTTC
TRBJ2-3 | . | . | TRBV5-5 | CASSWEPDTQYF | TGTGCCAGCAGCTGGGAGCCAGATACGCAGTATTTT
TRBJ1-3 | TRBD1 | . | TRBV29-1 | CSVETGGLNTIYF | TGCAGCGTTGAGACAGGGGGCTTAAACACCATATATTTT
TRBJ2-1 | TRBD2 | few | TRBV24-1 | CATSDSDTSGRSYNEQFF | TGTGCCACCAGTGATTCAGATACTAGCGGGAGATCCTACAATGAGCAGTTCTTC
TRBJ1-1 | TRBD1 | . | TRBV16 | CASSQSGQENTEAFF | TGTGCCAGCAGCCAATCGGGACAGGAGAACACTGAAGCTTTCTTT
TRBJ1-5 | TRBD1 | many | TRBV27 | CASSPPGQANNQPQHF | TGTGCCAGCAGTCCTCCGGGACAGGCTAACAATCAGCCCCAGCATTTT
TRBJ2-5 | . | few | TRBV11-3 | CASSREGPETQYF | TGTGCCAGCAGCCGAGAAGGGCCGGAGACCCAGTACTTC
TRBJ1-5 | . | many | TRBV5-1 | CASSLGAGTNQPQHF | TGCGCCAGCAGCTTGGGAGCAGGGACGAATCAGCCCCAGCATTTT
TRBJ2-7 | . | . | TRBV7-9 | CASSLDGPLSSYEQYF | TGTGCCAGCAGCTTAGATGGACCTTTAAGCTCCTACGAGCAGTACTTC
TRBJ1-1 | TRBD1 | few | TRBV5-1 | CASSFVGQGKPNTEAFF | TGCGCCAGCAGCTTCGTTGGACAGGGAAAACCGAACACTGAAGCTTTCTTT
TRBJ2-4 | . | . | TRBV18 | CASSPARDSAKNIQYF | TGTGCCAGCTCACCGGCCCGGGATTCCGCCAAAAACATTCAGTACTTC
TRBJ2-3 | . | . | TRBV6-1 | CASSEIRGSNTQYF | TGTGCCAGCAGTGAAATAAGAGGATCTAATACGCAGTATTTT
TRBJ2-7 | TRBD1 | . | TRBV13 | CASSPLGQGDYEQYF | TGTGCCAGCAGCCCCTTGGGACAGGGGGACTACGAGCAGTACTTC
TRBJ1-1 | . | many | TRBV5-6 | CASSANTGALNTEAFF | TGTGCCAGCAGCGCGAATACAGGCGCCCTGAACACTGAAGCTTTCTTT
TRBJ1-1 | . | . | TRBV19 | CASSLGRAQGGTEAFF | TGTGCCAGTAGTCTGGGGAGGGCACAGGGAGGGACTGAAGCTTTCTTT
TRBJ2-3 | . | few | TRBV29-1 | CSVERRLTDTQYF | TGCAGCGTTGAACGGCGACTCACAGATACGCAGTATTTT
TRBJ2-1 | . | few | TRBV29-1 | CSASGETYEQFF | TGCAGCGCTTCGGGAGAAACCTATGAGCAGTTCTTC
TRBJ1-5 | TRBD1 | . | TRBV12-3/TRBV12-4 | CASSPRDRGWNSNQPQHF | TGTGCCAGCAGTCCCCGGGACAGGGGGTGGAATAGCAATCAGCCCCAGCATTTT
TRBJ2-6 | . | many | TRBV19 | CASTGALNSGANVLTF | TGTGCCAGTACAGGGGCTCTAAACTCTGGGGCCAACGTCCTGACTTTC
TRBJ2-6 | . | . | TRBV19 | CASSQGGYNVLTF | TGTGCCAGTAGTCAAGGGGGTTACAACGTCCTGACTTTC
TRBJ2-5 | . | . | TRBV24-1 | CATSENRDQETQYF | TGTGCCACCAGTGAAAACCGGGACCAAGAGACCCAGTACTTC
TRBJ1-5 | . | . | TRBV7-2 | CASSSRKNQPQHF | TGTGCCAGCAGCTCGAGGAAAAATCAGCCCCAGCATTTT
TRBJ2-7 | TRBD2 | few | TRBV5-1 | CASSLGGWDYYEQYF | TGCGCCAGCAGCTTGGGGGGCTGGGACTACTACGAGCAGTACTTC
TRBJ1-1 | . | . | TRBV7-8 | CASSLAWGTEAFF | TGTGCCAGCAGCTTAGCGTGGGGCACTGAAGCTTTCTTT